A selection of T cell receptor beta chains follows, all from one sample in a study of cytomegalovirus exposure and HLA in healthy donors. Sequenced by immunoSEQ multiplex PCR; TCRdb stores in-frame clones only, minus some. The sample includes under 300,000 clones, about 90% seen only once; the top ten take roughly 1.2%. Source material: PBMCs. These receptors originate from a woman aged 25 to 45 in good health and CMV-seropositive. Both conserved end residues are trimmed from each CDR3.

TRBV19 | ASSIDPGARSGNTIY
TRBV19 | ASSMSRGDYGYT
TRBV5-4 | ASSLVGGTHEQY
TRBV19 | ASSAQINELIYGYT
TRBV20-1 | SPGQGTF
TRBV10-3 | AISDISGSLGEQF
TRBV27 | ASSGQGPYEQY
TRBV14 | ASSQGFRGVTDTQY
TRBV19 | ASRWTGTEAF
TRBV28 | ASSLVIVEGRRYEQY
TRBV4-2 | ASSQELADSGNTIY
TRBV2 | ASATMANTGELF
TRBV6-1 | ARSRTAYGTDTQY
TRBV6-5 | ASTTSGSTDTQY
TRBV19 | ASSKGDFSYNEQF
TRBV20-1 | SARGGYGYT
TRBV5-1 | ASSPGTSGALTDTQY
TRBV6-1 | ASSEELAGAYEQY
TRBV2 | ASKGQGGPDTQY
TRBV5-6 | ASSSLGQGAEAF
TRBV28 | ASRMDRSFYEQY
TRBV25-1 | AGKGEGNTEAF
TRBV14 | ASSLLGASGNTGELF
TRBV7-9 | ASSLGGFKNQPQH
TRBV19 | ASRGSTSYEQY
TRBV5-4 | ASSRGEHEQY
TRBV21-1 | ASSKGRQRLSGNTIY
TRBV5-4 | ASSLAGNEQY
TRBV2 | ASRLAGGTDTQY
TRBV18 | ASSRQGTRQETQY
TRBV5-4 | ASSPRGSYEQY
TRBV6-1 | ASSVETGPYTDTQY
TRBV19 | ASSIDAGTNYGYT
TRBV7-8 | ASSFRDKTLQSSYEQY
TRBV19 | ASNGPNHQPQH
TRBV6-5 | ASSYQGGQPQH
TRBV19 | ASSPPPRPVGPDTQY
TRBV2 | ASTGEAGNTIY
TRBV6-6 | ASTSGDLSYEQY
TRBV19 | ASSIDRDRANQPQH
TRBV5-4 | ASSRDRGVHYEQY
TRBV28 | ASSVVGRLGTEAF
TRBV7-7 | ASSRGDLATDTQY
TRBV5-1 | ASSLAQGGHEQY